One sample yielded the 12 T cell receptor beta chains listed below, sequenced in a study of OX40 agonist ivuxolimab in advanced cancers. TCRdb keeps only in-frame clones here, not all; method: immunoSEQ multiplex PCR. The table includes 70,000 to 80,000 clones, about nine tenths detected once. The specimen comprised CD4+ or CD8+ T cells sorted from blood, sampled in a trial of the OX40 agonist ivuxolimab. The receptor set was obtained from an adult with an advanced solid tumor such as melanoma, head and neck, liver or kidney cancer.

In this sample, this clone turned up a few times. Here the CDR3 reads CASSLRPHYGYTF. The CDR3 nucleotides are TGTGCCAGCAGTTTACGGCCACACTATGGCTACACCTTC. The chain carries TRBV27 and TRBJ1-2; D is unresolved. The CDR3 is 13 residues long. CDR1 is MNHEY, CDR2 SMNVEV, per germline (reference sequence). V lost 2 bases to trimming and J lost 3 bases, with 7 bases between them.

This clone was found once. The chain links TRBV15 to TRBJ2-5; D uncertain. Germline V lookup: CDR1 LNHNV, CDR2 YYDKDF (reference sequence). This CDR3 is built from 15 residues. With 1 base removed from V and 0 bases from J, the gap between germline ends came to 9 bases. The CDR3 DNA is TGTGCCACCAGCAGAGGGCGGATAGACCAAGAGACCCAGTACTTC. Translated, it gives CATSRGRIDQETQYF.

The chain couples TRBV2 to TRBJ2-2; the D is unclear. The CDR3 consists of 14 residues. CDR1 SNHLY and CDR2 FYNNEI come from the germline V gene. The V end was cut by 7 bases, the J end by 0 bases, with 9 bases between. CDR3 sequence reads: CASNKGTNTGELFF. The CDR3 bases are TGTGCCAGCAATAAGGGAACGAACACCGGGGAGCTGTTTTTT. The full variable domain, rest sourced from reference TRBV2 and TRBJ2-2, is EPEVTQTPSHQVTQMGQEVILRCVPISNHLYFYWYRQILGQKVEFLVSFYNNEISEKSEIFDDQFSVERPDGSNFTLKIRSTKLEDSAMYFCASNKGTNTGELFFGEGSRLTVL.

The chain links TRBV11-1 to TRBJ1-4, with D maybe TRBD1 (6 bases). V dropped 7 bases and J dropped 6 bases, with 21 bases sitting between them. In germline, CDR1 is SGHAT, CDR2 FQDESV (reference sequence). The CDR3 has 16 amino acids. CDR3 loop: CASTPGRGRRDEKLFF. The CDR3 DNA reads TGTGCCAGCACTCCCGGGCGGGGGCGCCGGGATGAAAAACTGTTTTTT.

This clone was picked up one time. The chain employs TRBV11-1 and TRBJ2-5; D uncertain. The DNA end lines up better with TRBJ2-7; the J call may be wrong. Germline V gives CDR1 SGHAT, CDR2 FQDESV (reference sequence). The CDR3 consists of 14 residues. As DNA, the CDR3 is TGTGCCAGCAGCTCACGGGCCCCTTGGGACGAGCAGTACTTC. This encodes CASSSRAPWDEQYF.

The V gene is TRBV30, the J gene TRBJ2-3; tentatively, D is TRBD1 (6 bases). Looked up from germline, CDR1 is GTSNPN and CDR2 is SVGIG (reference sequence). The CDR3 loop spans 16 amino acids. Trimming cost V 1 base and J 1 base, with 15 bases left between them. The CDR3 coding sequence is TGTGCCTGGAGTGGAGGCACAGGGAGCGGCACAGATACGCAGTATTTT. Translation: CAWSGGTGSGTDTQYF. The variable domain in full, completed from reference TRBV30 and TRBJ2-3, reads SQTIHQWPATLVQPVGSPLSLECTVEGTSNPNLYWYRQAAGRGLQLLFYSVGIGQISSEVPQNLSASRPQDRQFILSSKKLLLSDSGFYLCAWSGGTGSGTDTQYFGPGTRLTVL.

The table lists this clone with a few counts. The chain employs TRBV5-4 and TRBJ2-6; no clear D gene. Germline CDR1 SGHNT, CDR2 YYREEE (reference sequence). This CDR3 contains 14 residues. The V end was cut by 5 bases, the J end by 1 base, with 7 bases between. The CDR3 loop reads CASRFQSGANVLTF. In DNA form, the CDR3 reads TGTGCCAGCAGGTTTCAATCTGGGGCCAACGTCCTGACTTTC.

The rearrangement links TRBV5-6 to TRBJ2-7, with 9 bases matching TRBD2. Germline trimming cut 3 bases from V and 5 bases from J; bases unmatched to any gene: 9. The V gene's germline CDR1 is SGHDT and CDR2 YYEEEE. The CDR3 totals 15 residues. The DNA for the CDR3 is TGTGCCAGCAGCTCCTGGGCAGCGGGAGGCAACGAGCAGTACTTC. Its protein product is CASSSWAAGGNEQYF.

The chain recombines TRBV7-9 with TRBJ1-3; D is ambiguous. The V and J ends lost 1 base and 4 bases respectively, with 11 bases between them. CDR1 is SEHNR, CDR2 FQNEAQ, per germline (reference sequence). The CDR3 totals 15 residues. The CDR3 DNA is TGTGCCAGCAGCTTAGGGGAACGCTGGGGAAACACCATATATTTT. This sequence encodes CASSLGERWGNTIYF.

V gene TRBV9 combines with J gene TRBJ2-1, with 11 bases fitting TRBD2. The V gene's germline CDR1 is SGDLS and CDR2 YYNGEE. V gave up 2 bases and J gave up 8 bases; unmatched junction bases: 12. The CDR3 is 17 amino acids. Written as DNA, the CDR3 is TGTGCCAGCAGCGTCTCCTCCGGGACTAGCGGCGTTTATGAGCAGTTCTTC. Protein sequence: CASSVSSGTSGVYEQFF. The whole variable domain, filled in from reference TRBV9 and TRBJ2-1, reads DSGVTQTPKHLITATGQRVTLRCSPRSGDLSVYWYQQSLDQGLQFLIQYYNGEERAKGNILERFSAQQFPDLHSELNLSSLELGDSALYFCASSVSSGTSGVYEQFFGPGTRLTVL.

The chain uses TRBV10-3 and TRBJ1-1; tentative D call: TRBD1 (5 bases). The CDR3 is 13 amino acids. Germline loops: CDR1 ENHRY, CDR2 SYGVKD. Between the trimmed V and J ends, which lost 7 bases and 5 bases, there was a span of 14 bases. This chain's CDR3 is CAITRDPGTEAFF. The CDR3, as DNA: TGTGCCATCACCCGGGACCCGGGGACTGAAGCTTTCTTT.

The V call is TRBV2, the J call TRBJ1-2; D not certain. Deletions cut 6 bases from V and 2 bases from J, with 10 bases between. The CDR3 is made up of 13 amino acids. Germline V gene lookup returns CDR1 SNHLY and CDR2 FYNNEI. DNA of the CDR3: TGTGCCAGCAGATCCGGGCGGAACTATGGCTACACCTTC. Amino acid sequence: CASRSGRNYGYTF.